In its sample, the clone carrying this T cell receptor (beta chain) was seen a few times. Its target is unknown. At deep level, the assay was performed. The assay was immunoSEQ multiplex PCR, and TCRdb's table has in-frame clones only and misses some. The sample holds 600,000 to 800,000 clones, 72% seen once. The data derive from a study of shared clonotypes between healthy human individuals. Study context: The cohort had two women and a few men, ages 18 to 49. The plates for each donor numbered three CD4 naive, three CD4 memory, two CD8 naive and one CD8 memory. Study-wide findings and caveats: Rarefaction showed sorted-subset sequencing was incomplete despite large depth.

The specimen was memory CD4+ T cells sorted from blood. The sample's subset: CD45RA-negative fraction. This sequence originates from a woman under 40 in good health.

The CDR3, as DNA: TGTGCCAGCAGCTTAGGGGGGGACACTGAAGCTTTCTTT. Encoded protein: CASSLGGDTEAFF. The rearrangement uses TRBV7-9 and TRBJ1-1, with D tentatively TRBD1 (5 bases). CDR3 length: 13 residues. V lost 1 base and J lost 3, with 6 bases in between. Per the germline V gene, CDR1 is SEHNR and CDR2 is FQNEAQ (reference sequence).